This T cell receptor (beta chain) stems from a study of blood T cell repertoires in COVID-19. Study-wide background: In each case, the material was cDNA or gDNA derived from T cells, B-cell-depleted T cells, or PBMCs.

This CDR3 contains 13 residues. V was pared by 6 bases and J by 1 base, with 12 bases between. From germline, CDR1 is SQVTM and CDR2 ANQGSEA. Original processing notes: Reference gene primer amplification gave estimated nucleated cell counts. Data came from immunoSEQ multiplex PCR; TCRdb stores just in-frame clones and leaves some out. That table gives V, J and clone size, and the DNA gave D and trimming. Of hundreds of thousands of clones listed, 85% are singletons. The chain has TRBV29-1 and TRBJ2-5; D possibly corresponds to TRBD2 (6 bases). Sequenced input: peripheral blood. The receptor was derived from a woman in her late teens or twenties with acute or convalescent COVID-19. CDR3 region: CSVRSSAQETQYF. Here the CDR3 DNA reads TGCAGCGTCCGCTCTAGCGCCCAAGAGACCCAGTACTTC.